The entry below describes one TCR beta chain. Its specificity is unknown. This entry is derived from a study of response to subunit inactivated influenza vaccine. Whole-study results and caveats: A suggestion made by the authors is that each seasonal influenza vaccination recruits few new T cells.

TCRdb re-called the RT-PCR reads through MiXCR, storing one row per CDR3 protein. The sample has around 650,000 distinct CDR3 sequences; around a sixth are singletons. This receptor was taken from a man aged 50 to 60 who received an inactivated influenza vaccine. Material: PBMCs from blood, obtained 11 to 12 days after vaccination.

The CDR3 sequence is CSVLLAGRDTQYF. The CDR3 DNA reads as TGCAGCGTGTTGCTAGCGGGACGAGATACGCAGTATTTT. V usage is TRBV29-1 and J usage is TRBJ2-3; 9 bases agree with TRBD2. The CDR3 contains 13 residues. Germline V gives CDR1 SQVTM, CDR2 ANQGSEA. The V gene end was trimmed by 6 bases and the J gene end by 5 bases; junction bases not matched to a gene: 6.